Listed below are T cell receptor beta chains from one sample, sequenced in a study of shared clonotypes between healthy human individuals. Some clones are missing from TCRdb's copy, which holds only in-frame ones; the method was immunoSEQ multiplex PCR. The sample shows roughly 1.4 million clones, about 98.5% of them seen only once. Sample: naive CD4+ T cells sorted from blood. The source of these receptors is a man aged 25 to 45 in good health. CDR3s include the opening cysteine and the closing phenylalanine or tryptophan. The order of the fields is J gene, CDR3 length, clone size, V gene, D gene, CDR3 DNA, CDR3 protein. D genes are given only for firm matches. Expanded clones are given a class, and other clones once, few, many or no size at all.

j_gene: TRBJ1-1; len: 13; abundance: NA; v_gene: TRBV29-1; d_gene: NA; CDR3nt: TGCAGCGTTGTGAACGGAAGGAACACTGAAGCTTTCTTT; CDR3aa: CSVVNGRNTEAFF
j_gene: TRBJ1-1; len: 14; abundance: NA; v_gene: TRBV30; d_gene: TRBD1; CDR3nt: TGTGCCTGGAGCAGGGACAGCACCAACACTGAAGCTTTCTTT; CDR3aa: CAWSRDSTNTEAFF
j_gene: TRBJ2-6; len: 15; abundance: NA; v_gene: TRBV11-2; d_gene: NA; CDR3nt: TGTGCCAGCAGCCCGGGACCCTCTGGGGCCAACGTCCTGACTTTC; CDR3aa: CASSPGPSGANVLTF
j_gene: TRBJ1-4; len: 16; abundance: NA; v_gene: TRBV7-6; d_gene: NA; CDR3nt: TGTGCCAGCAGCTTAGACTTCTTGGCAACTAATGAAAAACTGTTTTTT; CDR3aa: CASSLDFLATNEKLFF
j_gene: TRBJ2-7; len: 16; abundance: NA; v_gene: TRBV10-3; d_gene: NA; CDR3nt: TGTGCCATCAGTGCTTTCCTTGACGCAGGCCCTGGTGAGCAGTACTTC; CDR3aa: CAISAFLDAGPGEQYF
j_gene: TRBJ2-1; len: 11; abundance: NA; v_gene: TRBV29-1; d_gene: TRBD2; CDR3nt: TGCAGCGTGAGAGGGAGGGATGAGCAGTTCTTC; CDR3aa: CSVRGRDEQFF
j_gene: TRBJ2-7; len: 13; abundance: NA; v_gene: TRBV7-6; d_gene: NA; CDR3nt: TGTGCCAGCAGCTCCGAACCTGGCTACGAGCAGTACTTC; CDR3aa: CASSSEPGYEQYF
j_gene: TRBJ2-2; len: 20; abundance: NA; v_gene: TRBV5-1; d_gene: TRBD2; CDR3nt: TGCGCCAGCAGCCGAACTTGGTTTCTAGCGGGAGTAAGGTACACCGGGGAGCTGTTTTTT; CDR3aa: CASSRTWFLAGVRYTGELFF
j_gene: TRBJ2-2; len: 14; abundance: NA; v_gene: TRBV18; d_gene: NA; CDR3nt: TGTGCCAGCTCCCGGCCGGGAGCTACCGGGGAGCTGTTTTTT; CDR3aa: CASSRPGATGELFF
j_gene: TRBJ2-7; len: 17; abundance: NA; v_gene: TRBV7-2; d_gene: TRBD2; CDR3nt: TGTGCCAGCAGCTTAGGCCGGACTAGCGGGAGGGCCTACGAGCAGTACTTC; CDR3aa: CASSLGRTSGRAYEQYF
j_gene: TRBJ1-1; len: 16; abundance: NA; v_gene: TRBV7-9; d_gene: NA; CDR3nt: TGTGCCAGCAGCCCTAGCCGTGTCGGGGCCAACACTGAAGCTTTCTTT; CDR3aa: CASSPSRVGANTEAFF
j_gene: TRBJ2-2; len: 16; abundance: NA; v_gene: TRBV2; d_gene: NA; CDR3nt: TGTGCCAGCAGTGAAAGGGAGATTTGGGTGACCGGGGAGCTGTTTTTT; CDR3aa: CASSEREIWVTGELFF
j_gene: TRBJ1-2; len: 16; abundance: NA; v_gene: TRBV25-1; d_gene: NA; CDR3nt: TGTGCCAGCAGTGAATCCCGGCCGACACTAAACTATGGCTACACCTTC; CDR3aa: CASSESRPTLNYGYTF
j_gene: TRBJ1-2; len: 17; abundance: NA; v_gene: TRBV5-1; d_gene: TRBD1; CDR3nt: TGCGCCAGCAGCTCTCCCGGGACAGCACTTACTGACTATGGCTACACCTTC; CDR3aa: CASSSPGTALTDYGYTF
j_gene: TRBJ2-2; len: 15; abundance: once; v_gene: TRBV18; d_gene: NA; CDR3nt: TGTGCCAGCCGTCAGTTGGGCATCGGCACCGGGGAGCTGTTTTTT; CDR3aa: CASRQLGIGTGELFF
j_gene: TRBJ2-3; len: 14; abundance: NA; v_gene: TRBV28; d_gene: NA; CDR3nt: TGTGCCAGCAGTTCGAGACCGTACACAGATACGCAGTATTTT; CDR3aa: CASSSRPYTDTQYF
j_gene: TRBJ1-3; len: 16; abundance: once; v_gene: TRBV7-2; d_gene: NA; CDR3nt: TGTGCCAGCAGCTTAGGCGGTGGAATCTCTGGAAACACCATATATTTT; CDR3aa: CASSLGGGISGNTIYF
j_gene: TRBJ2-7; len: 13; abundance: NA; v_gene: TRBV28; d_gene: NA; CDR3nt: TGTGCCAGCAGTCAAACTAGTAATCACGAGCAGTACTTC; CDR3aa: CASSQTSNHEQYF
j_gene: TRBJ1-4; len: 15; abundance: NA; v_gene: TRBV7-2; d_gene: TRBD1; CDR3nt: TGTGCCAGCAGGGCTAACAGGGGAGGGGCTGAAAAACTGTTTTTT; CDR3aa: CASRANRGGAEKLFF
j_gene: TRBJ1-2; len: 13; abundance: NA; v_gene: TRBV5-4; d_gene: NA; CDR3nt: TGTGCCAGCTCGCCAGGGAATCTGCCTGGCTACACCTTC; CDR3aa: CASSPGNLPGYTF
j_gene: TRBJ1-3; len: 14; abundance: NA; v_gene: TRBV18; d_gene: NA; CDR3nt: TGTGCCAGCAGAACCGGGGGTTCTGGAAACACCATATATTTT; CDR3aa: CASRTGGSGNTIYF
j_gene: TRBJ2-5; len: 14; abundance: NA; v_gene: TRBV28; d_gene: TRBD1; CDR3nt: TGTGCCAGCAGTGAGGGACAGGGGAAAGAGACCCAGTACTTC; CDR3aa: CASSEGQGKETQYF